Below, 4 T cell receptor beta chains from the same sample are listed, as sequenced in a study of blood T cells in healthy people across ages. A sample-barcoded 5' primer and a J-beta primer mix were used in a second PCR of roughly 7 to 11 cycles. TCRdb independently ran MiXCR on the 5' RACE reads; one entry per CDR3 protein. In the table there are some 1.5 million distinct CDR3 sequences, approximately 30% of which are singletons. Sequenced input: blood. The receptors were gathered from a woman in her 30s in good health.

This rearrangement joins TRBV2 to TRBJ1-2; no clear D. Germline CDR1 reads SNHLY; CDR2 reads FYNNEI. Trimming pared 8 bases from V and 2 bases from J, leaving 6 bases between. The CDR3 is 11 residues long. The CDR3 DNA sequence: TGTGCCAGCGCTAAGAACTATGGCTACACCTTC. This codes for CASAKNYGYTF.

For this clonotype: A single base separates this from a much larger clone, so it may be a read error. This chain joins TRBV28 and TRBJ1-2; possible D gene TRBD1, 5 bases. The CDR3 sequence is 13 residues long. Germline assignment: CDR1 MDHEN and CDR2 SYDVKM. The CDR3 DNA sequence: TGTGCCAGCAGTTTTGGCAGGGTGAGGGGCTTCACCTTC. Encoded protein: CASSFGRVRGFTF.

This clonotype showed up just a few times. J is TRBJ2-1 and V is TRBV12-3 or TRBV12-4; 9 bases line up with TRBD1. The junction had 6 bases not matched to a gene; V was cut back by 5 bases and J by 7 bases. The CDR3 sequence is 14 residues long. This chain's CDR3 is CASSPGTGFNEQFF. The DNA for the CDR3 is TGTGCCAGCAGTCCCGGGACAGGGTTTAATGAGCAGTTCTTC.

In regard to this clonotype: The missing conserved phenylalanine or tryptophan at the end of this CDR3 makes a read error likely. V and J are TRBV6-1 and TRBJ1-2; D call uncertain. The CDR3 is made up of 11 amino acids. V lost 8 bases to trimming and J lost 8 bases, with 12 bases between them. The germline V gene has CDR1 MNHNS and CDR2 SASEGT. CDR3 amino acids: CASSQNWGYTC. The DNA for the CDR3 is TGTGCCAGCTCTCAAAACTGGGGCTACACCTGC.